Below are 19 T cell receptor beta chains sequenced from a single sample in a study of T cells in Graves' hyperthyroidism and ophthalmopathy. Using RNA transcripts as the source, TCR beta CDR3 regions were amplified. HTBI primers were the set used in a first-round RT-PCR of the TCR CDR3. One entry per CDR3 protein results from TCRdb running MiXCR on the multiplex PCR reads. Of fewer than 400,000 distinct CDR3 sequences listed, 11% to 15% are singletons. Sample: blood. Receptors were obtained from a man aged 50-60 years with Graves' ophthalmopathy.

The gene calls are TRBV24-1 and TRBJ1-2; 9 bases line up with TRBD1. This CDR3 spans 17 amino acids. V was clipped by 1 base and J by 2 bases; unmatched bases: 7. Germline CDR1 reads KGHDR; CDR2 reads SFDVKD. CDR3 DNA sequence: TGTGCCACCAGTGATTTTGCCCCGGACAGGGGAAACTATGGCTACACCTTC. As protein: CATSDFAPDRGNYGYTF.

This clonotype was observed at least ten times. The DNA of the CDR3 is TGTGCCAGCAGCCCAGACGGATTCTTGGGGACCCAGTACTTC. Translated: CASSPDGFLGTQYF. The genes are TRBV7-9 and TRBJ2-5, with D hard to call. CDR3 length: 14 amino acids. The germline V and J ends were trimmed by 5 bases and 7 bases, with 17 bases remaining between them. The germline gives CDR1 SEHNR, CDR2 FQNEAQ (reference sequence).

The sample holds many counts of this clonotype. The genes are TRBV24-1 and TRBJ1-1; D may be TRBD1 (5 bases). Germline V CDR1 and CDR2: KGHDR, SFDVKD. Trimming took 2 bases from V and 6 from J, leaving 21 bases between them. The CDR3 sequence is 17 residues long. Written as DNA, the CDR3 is TGTGCCACCAGTGATTCGACCGGTCGTAAGGGGCGTTCTGAAGCTTTCTTT. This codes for CATSDSTGRKGRSEAFF.

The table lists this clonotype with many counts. Here the CDR3 DNA reads TGTGCCAGCAGCTTATCGCCTGCGGGCTACACCTTC. It is translated as CASSLSPAGYTF. The V and J genes are TRBV5-8 and TRBJ1-2; D is unresolved. Germline-derived CDR1 and CDR2 are SGHTS and YDEGEE. V lost 2 bases to trimming and J lost 8 bases, with 10 bases between them. The CDR3 length is 12 residues.

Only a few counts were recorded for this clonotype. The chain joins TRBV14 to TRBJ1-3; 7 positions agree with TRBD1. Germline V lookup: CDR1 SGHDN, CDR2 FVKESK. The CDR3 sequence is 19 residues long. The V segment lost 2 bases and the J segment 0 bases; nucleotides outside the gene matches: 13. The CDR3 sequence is CASSQTPGQTRFSGNTIYF. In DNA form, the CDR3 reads TGTGCCAGCAGCCAAACCCCGGGACAGACGAGGTTCTCTGGAAACACCATATATTTT.

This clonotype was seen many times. CDR3 sequence reads: CASSFSGRQETQYF. CDR3 DNA: TGTGCCAGCAGCTTTAGCGGGAGACAAGAGACCCAGTACTTC. The chain joins TRBV5-4 to TRBJ2-5; 9 nucleotides line up with TRBD2. J lost 2 bases, V lost 2 bases, and 1 base had no gene match. CDR3 length: 14 amino acids. Germline V gene sequence: CDR1 SGHNT, CDR2 YYREEE (reference sequence).

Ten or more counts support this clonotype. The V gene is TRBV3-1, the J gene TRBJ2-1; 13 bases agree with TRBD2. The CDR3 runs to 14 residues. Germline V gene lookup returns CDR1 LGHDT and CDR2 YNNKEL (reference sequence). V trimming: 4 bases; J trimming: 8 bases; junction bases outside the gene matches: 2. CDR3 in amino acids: CASSPGLAGDEQFF. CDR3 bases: TGTGCCAGCAGCCCCGGACTAGCGGGGGATGAGCAGTTCTTC.

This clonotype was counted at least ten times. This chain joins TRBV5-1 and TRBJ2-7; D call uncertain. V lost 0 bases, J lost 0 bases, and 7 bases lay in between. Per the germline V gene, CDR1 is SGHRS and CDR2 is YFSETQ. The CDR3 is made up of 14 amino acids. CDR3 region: CASSLGVASYEQYF. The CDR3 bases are TGCGCCAGCAGCTTGGGGGTGGCCTCCTACGAGCAGTACTTC. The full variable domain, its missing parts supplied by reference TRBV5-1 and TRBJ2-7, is KAGVTQTPRYLIKTRGQQVTLSCSPISGHRSVSWYQQTPGQGLQFLFEYFSETQRNKGNFPGRFSGRQFSNSRSEMNVSTLELGDSALYLCASSLGVASYEQYFGPGTRLTVT.

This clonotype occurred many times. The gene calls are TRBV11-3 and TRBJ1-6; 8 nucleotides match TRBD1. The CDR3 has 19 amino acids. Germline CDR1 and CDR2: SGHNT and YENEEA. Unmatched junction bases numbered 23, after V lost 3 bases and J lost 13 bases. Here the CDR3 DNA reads TGTGCCAGCAGCTTCCGCAGGGGGCTATCTTGGGAGGTTCAGTGTCCCCTCCACTTT. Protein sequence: CASSFRRGLSWEVQCPLHF.

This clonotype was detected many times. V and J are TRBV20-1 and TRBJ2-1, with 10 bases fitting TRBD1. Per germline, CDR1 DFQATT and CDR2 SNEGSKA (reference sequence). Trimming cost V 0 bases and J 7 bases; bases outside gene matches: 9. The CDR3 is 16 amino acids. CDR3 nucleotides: TGCAGTGCTAGAGATCGGAGGACAGGGGGTGGAAATGAGCAGTTCTTC. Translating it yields CSARDRRTGGGNEQFF.

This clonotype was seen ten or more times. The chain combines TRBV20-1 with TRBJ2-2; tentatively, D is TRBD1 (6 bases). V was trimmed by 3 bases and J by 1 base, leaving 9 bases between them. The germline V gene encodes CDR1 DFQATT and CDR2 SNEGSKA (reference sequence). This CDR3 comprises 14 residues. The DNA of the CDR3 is TGCAGTGCTAGGTGGACAGAGAACACCGGGGAGCTGTTTTTT. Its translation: CSARWTENTGELFF.

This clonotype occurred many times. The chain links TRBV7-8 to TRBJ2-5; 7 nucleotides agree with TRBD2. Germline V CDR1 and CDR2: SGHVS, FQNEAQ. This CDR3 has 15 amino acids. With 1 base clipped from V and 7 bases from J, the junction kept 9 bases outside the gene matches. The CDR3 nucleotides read TGTGCCAGCAGCTTAGTCGGCGAGTGGGGGGGGACCCAGTACTTC. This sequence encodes CASSLVGEWGGTQYF.

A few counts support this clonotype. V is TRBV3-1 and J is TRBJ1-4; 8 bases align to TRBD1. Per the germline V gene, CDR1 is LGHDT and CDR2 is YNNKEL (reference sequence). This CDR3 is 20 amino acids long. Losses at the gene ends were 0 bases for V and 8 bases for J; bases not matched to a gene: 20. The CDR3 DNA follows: TGTGCCAGCAGCCAAGATCTCCCCGGGACAGGAGGGGTTGTTGGCGAAAAACTGTTTTTT. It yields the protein CASSQDLPGTGGVVGEKLFF.

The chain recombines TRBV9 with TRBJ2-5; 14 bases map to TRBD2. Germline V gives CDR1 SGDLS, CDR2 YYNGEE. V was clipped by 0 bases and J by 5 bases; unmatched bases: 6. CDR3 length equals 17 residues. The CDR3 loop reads CASSVGLAGGDGETQYF. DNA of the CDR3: TGTGCCAGCAGCGTAGGACTAGCGGGAGGGGATGGTGAGACCCAGTACTTC.

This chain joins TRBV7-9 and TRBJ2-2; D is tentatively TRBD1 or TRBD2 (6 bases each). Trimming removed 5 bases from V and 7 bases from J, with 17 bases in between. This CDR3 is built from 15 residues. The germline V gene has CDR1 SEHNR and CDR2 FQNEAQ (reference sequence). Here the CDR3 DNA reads TGTGCCAGCAGCGAGGGAGAGGGGGGCATCGGGGAGCTGTTTTTT. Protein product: CASSEGEGGIGELFF.

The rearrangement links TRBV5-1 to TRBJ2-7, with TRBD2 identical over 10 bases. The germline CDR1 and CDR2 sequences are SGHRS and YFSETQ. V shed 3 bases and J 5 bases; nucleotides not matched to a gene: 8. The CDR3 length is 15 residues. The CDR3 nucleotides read TGCGCCAGCAGCTCGGTGCTAGCGGGAGCGGACGAGCAGTACTTC. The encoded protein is CASSSVLAGADEQYF.

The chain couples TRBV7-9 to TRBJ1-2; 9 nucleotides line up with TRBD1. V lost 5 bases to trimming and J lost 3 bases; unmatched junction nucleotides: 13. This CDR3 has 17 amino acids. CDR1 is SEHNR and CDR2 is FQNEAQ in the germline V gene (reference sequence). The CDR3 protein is CASSPAVWTGEDYGYTF. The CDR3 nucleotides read TGTGCCAGCAGCCCGGCCGTCTGGACAGGGGAAGACTATGGCTACACCTTC.

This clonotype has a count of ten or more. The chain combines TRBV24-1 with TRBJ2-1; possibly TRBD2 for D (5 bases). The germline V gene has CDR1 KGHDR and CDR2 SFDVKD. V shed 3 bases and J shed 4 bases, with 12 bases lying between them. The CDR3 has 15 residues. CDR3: CATSDPAGIYNEQFF. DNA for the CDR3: TGTGCCACCAGTGATCCGGCCGGGATATACAATGAGCAGTTCTTC.

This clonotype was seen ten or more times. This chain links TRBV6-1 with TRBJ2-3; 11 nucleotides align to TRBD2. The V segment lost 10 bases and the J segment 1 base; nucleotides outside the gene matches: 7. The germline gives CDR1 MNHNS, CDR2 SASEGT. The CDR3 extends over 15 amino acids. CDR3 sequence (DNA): TGTGCCATCCGAGGACTAGCGGGCCGCACAGATACGCAGTATTTT. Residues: CAIRGLAGRTDTQYF.